The rows below give T cell receptor beta chains drawn from one sample of a study of OX40 agonist ivuxolimab in advanced cancers. Assay: immunoSEQ multiplex PCR; the TCRdb copy retains only in-frame clones and omits some. The sample gives some 17,000 clones, about 90% of which show up once; around 25% is in the top ten. Sample: CD4+ or CD8+ T cells sorted from blood, taken in a trial of the OX40 agonist ivuxolimab. Receptors originate from an adult with an advanced solid tumor such as melanoma, head and neck, liver or kidney cancer. Both conserved end residues are part of each CDR3. The order of the fields is clone size, V gene, D gene, J gene, CDR3 protein, CDR3 DNA. A D gene is named only where the DNA matches it firmly. The size field is filled for only some rows; it gives once, few, many or a size class.

>-|TRBV7-8|-|TRBJ1-1
CASSLGGAFLMNTEAFF
TGTGCCAGCAGCTTAGGAGGGGCCTTCCTCATGAACACTGAAGCTTTCTTT
>-|TRBV6-1|-|TRBJ2-5
CASSARGPDHQETQYF
TGTGCCAGCAGTGCCCGGGGCCCGGACCACCAAGAGACCCAGTACTTC
>-|TRBV13|-|TRBJ2-1
CASSLAESSYNEQFF
TGTGCCAGCAGCTTAGCGGAGAGCTCCTACAATGAGCAGTTCTTC
>once|TRBV19|-|TRBJ2-7
CASRAARASYEQYF
TGTGCCAGTCGGGCTGCGCGAGCTTCCTACGAGCAGTACTTC
>once|TRBV5-1|TRBD1|TRBJ2-7
CASSLTGGRGEQYF
TGCGCCAGCAGCTTGACAGGGGGCAGAGGCGAGCAGTACTTC
>few|TRBV30|-|TRBJ2-5
CAWNTLGPAPRETQYF
TGTGCCTGGAACACACTCGGGCCGGCGCCCCGGGAGACCCAGTACTTC
>-|TRBV2|TRBD1|TRBJ2-1
CASSESQGGSNEQFF
TGTGCCAGCAGTGAATCACAGGGGGGTAGCAATGAGCAGTTCTTC
>few|TRBV10-3|-|TRBJ1-2
CAISDWGLIANYGYTF
TGTGCCATCAGTGATTGGGGGCTGATAGCTAACTATGGCTACACCTTC
>-|TRBV6-5|-|TRBJ2-1
CASSYGGIDGYNEQFF
TGTGCCAGCAGTTACGGGGGGATCGACGGCTACAATGAGCAGTTCTTC
>few|TRBV11-2|-|TRBJ2-5
CASSSTLGQSSQYF
TGTGCCAGCAGCTCAACCCTGGGTCAGTCGAGCCAGTACTTC
>-|TRBV9|TRBD2|TRBJ2-1
CASSERTSGGPRGSYNEQFF
TGTGCCAGCAGCGAGAGGACTAGCGGGGGGCCAAGAGGCTCCTACAATGAGCAGTTCTTC
>-|TRBV2|TRBD2|TRBJ2-3
CTSVGPRGATDTQYF
TGCACCAGCGTGGGTCCGCGGGGGGCCACAGATACGCAGTATTTT
>medium-sized|TRBV7-9|TRBD1|TRBJ1-3
CASSPNRDSYSGNTIYF
TGTGCCAGCAGCCCCAATAGGGACAGCTACTCTGGAAACACCATATATTTT
>-|TRBV13|TRBD1|TRBJ2-7
CASSRGSLRDRVPYEQYF
TGTGCCAGCAGCAGAGGGTCTCTTAGGGACAGGGTTCCCTACGAGCAGTACTTC
>-|TRBV29-1|-|TRBJ1-2
CSVEDLGRGYGYTF
TGCAGCGTTGAAGATCTGGGCAGGGGCTATGGCTACACCTTC
>-|TRBV27|TRBD2|TRBJ2-5
CASGRGLAGSFLETQYF
TGTGCCAGTGGGAGAGGGCTAGCGGGGTCGTTTTTGGAGACCCAGTACTTC
>few|TRBV7-2|-|TRBJ2-5
CASSLEGRFQETQYF
TGTGCCAGCAGCTTAGAAGGCAGGTTCCAAGAGACCCAGTACTTC
>few|TRBV6-6|-|TRBJ2-1
CASTGWNNEQFF
TGTGCCAGCACCGGTTGGAACAATGAGCAGTTCTTC
>-|TRBV10-2|TRBD1|TRBJ2-7
CASSESQGAQYEQYF
TGCGCCAGCAGTGAGAGCCAGGGGGCCCAGTACGAGCAGTACTTC
>-|TRBV29-1|-|TRBJ1-2
CSVVGTPYGYTF
TGCAGCGTTGTCGGGACTCCCTATGGCTACACCTTC
>-|TRBV7-9|-|TRBJ1-5
CASSSLQDYGPQHF
TGTGCCAGCAGCTCATTGCAGGACTACGGGCCCCAGCATTTT
>-|TRBV9|-|TRBJ1-2
CASSPEGWRNYGYTF
TGTGCCAGCAGCCCGGAGGGGTGGAGGAACTATGGCTACACCTTC
>-|TRBV27|-|TRBJ2-7
CASRNGGSYEQYF
TGTGCCAGCAGAAACGGGGGTTCCTACGAGCAGTACTTC
>-|TRBV12-5|-|TRBJ1-4
CASGSVGAREKLFF
TGTGCTAGTGGTTCCGTAGGGGCAAGAGAAAAACTGTTTTTT
>-|TRBV2|-|TRBJ1-1
CASSEGLHTEAFF
TGTGCCAGCAGTGAAGGGTTACACACTGAAGCTTTCTTT
>-|TRBV19|-|TRBJ2-1
CASSTRGQLGNEQFF
TGTGCCAGTAGTACAAGGGGCCAGCTGGGAAATGAGCAGTTCTTC
>-|TRBV11-2|TRBD1|TRBJ1-5
CASSFAGGGNQPQHF
TGTGCCAGCAGCTTCGCAGGGGGAGGGAATCAGCCCCAGCATTTT
>-|TRBV7-8|-|TRBJ2-7
CASSFEGPQYEQYF
TGTGCCAGCAGCTTTGAGGGGCCCCAATACGAGCAGTACTTC
>-|TRBV6-5|TRBD1|TRBJ2-3
CASSYLQGAGTDTQYF
TGTGCCAGCAGTTACTTACAGGGGGCTGGCACAGATACGCAGTATTTT
>-|TRBV10-3|TRBD1|TRBJ1-2
CAISFGPGQEDIYGYTF
TGTGCCATCAGCTTCGGCCCCGGACAGGAGGATATCTATGGCTACACCTTC
>-|TRBV15|-|TRBJ2-7
CATRRGQSYEQYF
TGTGCCACCCGCCGCGGACAGAGCTACGAGCAGTACTTC
>-|TRBV30|-|TRBJ1-1
CAWSGGRVTEAFF
TGTGCCTGGAGCGGGGGCAGGGTCACTGAAGCTTTCTTT
>-|TRBV7-9|TRBD1|TRBJ1-2
CASSDSGDRVYGYTF
TGTGCCAGCAGCGATAGTGGGGACAGGGTCTATGGCTACACCTTC
>-|TRBV5-1|TRBD1|TRBJ1-6
CASRQGGGGYGNSPLHF
TGCGCCAGCAGGCAGGGGGGGGGAGGGTACGGGAATTCACCCCTCCACTTT
>-|TRBV10-1|-|TRBJ2-5
CASSESWDRETQYF
TGCGCCAGCAGTGAGTCCTGGGATAGAGAGACCCAGTACTTC
>few|TRBV28|-|TRBJ2-7
CASLYRAQPPYEQYF
TGTGCCAGCTTATACCGGGCCCAGCCCCCCTACGAGCAGTACTTC
>-|TRBV4-2|-|TRBJ2-1
CASSQDHNFPYNEQFF
TGTGCCAGCAGCCAAGATCACAACTTCCCCTACAATGAGCAGTTCTTC
>once|TRBV19|-|TRBJ1-2
CASSAYRDGYTF
TGTGCCAGTAGTGCATACAGGGACGGCTACACCTTC
>-|TRBV27|-|TRBJ1-1
CASSLSGSDEAFF
TGTGCCAGCAGTTTATCGGGTAGCGATGAAGCTTTCTTT
>-|TRBV27|-|TRBJ2-5
CASSSLGGETQYF
TGTGCCAGCAGTTCCCTCGGGGGAGAGACCCAGTACTTC
>once|TRBV27|TRBD1|TRBJ1-4
CASSLTGVGEKLFF
TGTGCCAGCAGTTTGACAGGGGTCGGTGAAAAACTGTTTTTT
>-|TRBV7-9|-|TRBJ1-5
CASSSGWGGNQPQHF
TGTGCCAGCAGCTCAGGGTGGGGTGGCAATCAGCCCCAGCATTTT
>-|TRBV4-1|TRBD2|TRBJ2-1
CASSQDAGGGEQFF
TGCGCCAGCAGCCAAGATGCGGGGGGCGGGGAGCAGTTCTTC
>few|TRBV19|-|TRBJ1-2
CASSLRLSSWANYGYTF
TGTGCCAGTAGTCTGCGGCTCTCATCATGGGCTAACTATGGCTACACCTTC
>-|TRBV10-3|-|TRBJ2-1
CAISTTGSPYNEQFF
TGTGCCATCAGTACTACAGGGTCCCCCTACAATGAGCAGTTCTTC
>-|TRBV28|-|TRBJ2-7
CASSMDSSTNYEQYF
TGTGCCAGCAGTATGGACTCCAGTACAAACTACGAGCAGTACTTC
>-|TRBV4-2|-|TRBJ2-2
CASSQETIANTGELFF
TGTGCCAGCAGCCAAGAAACTATTGCGAACACCGGGGAGCTGTTTTTT
>-|TRBV9|TRBD1|TRBJ2-2
CASRAGTGSTGELFF
TGTGCCAGCAGGGCCGGGACAGGTTCAACCGGGGAGCTGTTTTTT
>-|TRBV6-5|-|TRBJ1-1
CASSSQGRVTEAFF
TGTGCCAGCAGTTCACAGGGTCGGGTCACTGAAGCTTTCTTT
>-|TRBV7-2|-|TRBJ1-1
CASSVQGYRGQAFF
TGTGCCAGCAGCGTACAGGGTTATCGCGGGCAAGCTTTCTTT
>-|TRBV27|-|TRBJ2-2
CASSFKTIAGELFF
TGTGCCAGCAGTTTTAAAACGATCGCCGGGGAGCTGTTTTTT
>-|TRBV4-1|TRBD1|TRBJ1-6
CASSQLTGGGSYNSPLHF
TGCGCCAGCAGCCAGCTAACAGGGGGCGGCTCCTATAATTCACCCCTCCACTTT
>once|TRBV20-1|-|TRBJ1-2
CSAAEEGYTF
TGCAGTGCTGCCGAGGAAGGCTACACCTTC